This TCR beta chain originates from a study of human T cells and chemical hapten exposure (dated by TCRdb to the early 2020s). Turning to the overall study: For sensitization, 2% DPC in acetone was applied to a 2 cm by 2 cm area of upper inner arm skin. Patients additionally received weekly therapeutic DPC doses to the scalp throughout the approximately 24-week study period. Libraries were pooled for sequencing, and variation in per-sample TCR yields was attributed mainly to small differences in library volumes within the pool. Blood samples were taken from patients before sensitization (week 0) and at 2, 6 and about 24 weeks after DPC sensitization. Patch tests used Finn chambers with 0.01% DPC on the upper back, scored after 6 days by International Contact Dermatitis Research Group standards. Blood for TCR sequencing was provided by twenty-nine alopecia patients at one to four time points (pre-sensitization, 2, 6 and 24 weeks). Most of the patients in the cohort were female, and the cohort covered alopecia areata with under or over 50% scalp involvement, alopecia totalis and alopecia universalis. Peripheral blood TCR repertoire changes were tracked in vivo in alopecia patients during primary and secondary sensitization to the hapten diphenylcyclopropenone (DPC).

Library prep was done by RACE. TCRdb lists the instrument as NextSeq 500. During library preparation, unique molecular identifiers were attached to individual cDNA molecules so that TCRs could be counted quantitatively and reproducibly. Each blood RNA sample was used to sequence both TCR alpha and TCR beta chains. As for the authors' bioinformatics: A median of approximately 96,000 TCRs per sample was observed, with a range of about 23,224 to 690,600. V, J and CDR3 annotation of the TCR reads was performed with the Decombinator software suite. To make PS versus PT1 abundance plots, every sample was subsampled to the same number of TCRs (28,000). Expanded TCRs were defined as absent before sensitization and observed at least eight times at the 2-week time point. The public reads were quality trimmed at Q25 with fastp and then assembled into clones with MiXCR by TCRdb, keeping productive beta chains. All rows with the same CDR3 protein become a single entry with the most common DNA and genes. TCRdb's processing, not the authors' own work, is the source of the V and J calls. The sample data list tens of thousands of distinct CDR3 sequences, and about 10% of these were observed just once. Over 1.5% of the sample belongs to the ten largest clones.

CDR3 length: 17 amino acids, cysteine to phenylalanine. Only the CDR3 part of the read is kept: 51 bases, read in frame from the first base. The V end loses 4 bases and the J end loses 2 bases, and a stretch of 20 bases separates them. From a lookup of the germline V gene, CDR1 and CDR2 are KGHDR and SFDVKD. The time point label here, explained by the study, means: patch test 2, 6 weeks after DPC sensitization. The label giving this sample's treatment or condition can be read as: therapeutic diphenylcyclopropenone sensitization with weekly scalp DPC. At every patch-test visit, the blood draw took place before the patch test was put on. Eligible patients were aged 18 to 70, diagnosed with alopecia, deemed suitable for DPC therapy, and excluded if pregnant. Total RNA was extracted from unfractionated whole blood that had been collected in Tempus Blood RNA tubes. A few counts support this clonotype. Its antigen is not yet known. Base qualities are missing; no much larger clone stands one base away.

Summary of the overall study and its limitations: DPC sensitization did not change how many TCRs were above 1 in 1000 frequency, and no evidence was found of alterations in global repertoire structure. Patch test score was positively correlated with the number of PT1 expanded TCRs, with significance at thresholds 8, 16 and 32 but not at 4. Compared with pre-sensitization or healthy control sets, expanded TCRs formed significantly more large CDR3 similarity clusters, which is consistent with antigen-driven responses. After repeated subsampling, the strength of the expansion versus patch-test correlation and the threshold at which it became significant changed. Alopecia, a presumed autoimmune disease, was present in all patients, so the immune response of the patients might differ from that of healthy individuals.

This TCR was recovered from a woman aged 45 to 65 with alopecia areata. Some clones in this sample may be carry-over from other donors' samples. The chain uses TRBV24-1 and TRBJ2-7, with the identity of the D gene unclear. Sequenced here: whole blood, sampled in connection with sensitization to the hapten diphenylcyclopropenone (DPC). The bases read TGTGCCACCAGTGACAACACTTCGGATTACCTTACCTACGAGCAGTACTTC. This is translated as CATSDNTSDYLTYEQYF.